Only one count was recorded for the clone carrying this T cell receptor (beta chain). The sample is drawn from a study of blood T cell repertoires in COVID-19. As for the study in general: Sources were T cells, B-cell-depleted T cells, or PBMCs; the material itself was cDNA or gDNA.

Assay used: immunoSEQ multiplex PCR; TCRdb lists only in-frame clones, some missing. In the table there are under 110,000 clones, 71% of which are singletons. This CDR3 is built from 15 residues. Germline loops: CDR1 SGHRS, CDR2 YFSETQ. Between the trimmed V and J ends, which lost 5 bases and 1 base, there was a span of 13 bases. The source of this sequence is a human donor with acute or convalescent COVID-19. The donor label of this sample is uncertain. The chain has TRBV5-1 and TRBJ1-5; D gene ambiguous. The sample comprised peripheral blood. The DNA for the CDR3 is TGCGCCAGCAGGTTCGATCCTACCAGCAATCAGCCCCAGCATTTT. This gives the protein CASRFDPTSNQPQHF.